These T cell receptor beta chains were read from a single sample in a study of T-cell memory formation after mild COVID-19. MiXCR was run by TCRdb on the 5' RACE reads, yielding one entry per CDR3 protein. This sample carries 95,000 to 120,000 distinct CDR3 sequences, roughly a sixth of them seen once, and the ten largest clones take approximately 5.5%. The sample comprised PBMCs or a T cell subset sorted from them (not recorded which). These TCRs come from a man aged 18 to 29 who had mild COVID-19 (a few samples of this study predate the infection). Cell type and time point are not known. Both conserved end residues are part of each CDR3. Each record gives: CDR3 protein, CDR3 DNA, clone size, J gene, V gene, D gene. D genes are given only for firm matches. Size is stated for part of the rows, as once, few or many counts, or as a class when the clone is expanded.

CASSLALFGGGDEQFF,TGTGCCAGCAGCTTAGCGCTCTTCGGCGGTGGCGATGAGCAGTTCTTC,few,TRBJ2-1,TRBV7-9,.
CASSWEGNSPLHF,TGTGCCAGCAGTTGGGAGGGGAATTCACCCCTCCACTTT,.,TRBJ1-6,TRBV6-6,.
CSAPRDREETQYF,TGCAGTGCTCCCAGGGACAGGGAAGAGACCCAGTACTTC,.,TRBJ2-5,TRBV20-1,TRBD1
CASSWGRLAGTDTQYF,TGTGCCAGTAGTTGGGGTCGTCTAGCTGGCACAGATACGCAGTATTTT,.,TRBJ2-3,TRBV19,.
CATSDSGRDYGYTF,TGTGCCACCAGTGATTCAGGGCGTGACTATGGCTACACCTTC,.,TRBJ1-2,TRBV24-1,.
CASSYSGTRGYTF,TGTGCCAGCAGTTACTCAGGGACGCGTGGCTACACCTTC,many,TRBJ1-2,TRBV6-5,.
CASSLEDQTQYF,TGCGCCAGCAGCTTGGAGGACCAGACCCAGTACTTC,few,TRBJ2-5,TRBV5-1,.
CASSYSGSETYEQYF,TGTGCCAGCAGTTACTCGGGTTCTGAAACCTACGAGCAGTACTTC,few,TRBJ2-7,TRBV6-5,.
CASSLWQLNQPQHF,TGTGCCAGCAGTTTATGGCAATTGAATCAGCCCCAGCATTTT,.,TRBJ1-5,TRBV12-3/TRBV12-4,.
CAISESLGIQQETQYF,TGTGCCATCAGTGAGAGTTTAGGGATACAGCAAGAGACCCAGTACTTC,few,TRBJ2-5,TRBV10-3,.
CASSVGGFRETQYF,TGTGCCAGCAGCGTAGGGGGTTTTCGGGAGACCCAGTACTTC,few,TRBJ2-5,TRBV9,.
CASSSPGAADTQYF,TGTGCCAGCAGCTCGCCAGGGGCAGCAGATACGCAGTATTTT,.,TRBJ2-3,TRBV5-4,.
CASSLRRGGTEAFF,TGTGCCAGCAGCCTCCGGCGCGGGGGCACTGAAGCTTTCTTT,few,TRBJ1-1,TRBV7-2,.
CASSVAISGGANEQFF,TGTGCCAGCAGCGTAGCTATTAGCGGGGGGGCCAATGAGCAGTTCTTC,.,TRBJ2-1,TRBV9,TRBD2
CASKPAVGRTYNSPLHF,TGTGCCAGCAAACCCGCGGTGGGGAGGACCTATAATTCACCCCTCCACTTT,few,TRBJ1-6,TRBV21-1,.
CASSLRVARETQYF,TGTGCCAGCAGCTTACGCGTAGCGCGAGAGACCCAGTACTTC,.,TRBJ2-5,TRBV11-2,.
CASSQKIEVSGNTIYF,TGCGCCAGCAGCCAGAAAATCGAGGTCTCTGGAAACACCATATATTTT,.,TRBJ1-3,TRBV4-3,.
CASSRTGANTGELFF,TGTGCCAGTAGTAGGACAGGGGCGAACACCGGGGAGCTGTTTTTT,few,TRBJ2-2,TRBV19,TRBD1
CASSQASGLAAFF,TGTGCCAGCAGCCAAGCATCAGGGCTAGCAGCTTTCTTT,.,TRBJ1-1,TRBV14,.
CASSEGQNYGYTF,TGTGCCAGCAGTGAGGGACAGAACTATGGCTACACCTTC,few,TRBJ1-2,TRBV28,TRBD1
CASRGQGTTEAFF,TGTGCCTCTCGGGGACAGGGAACTACTGAAGCTTTCTTT,.,TRBJ1-1,TRBV24-1,TRBD1
CSAVGGANVLTF,TGCAGCGCCGTCGGTGGGGCCAACGTCCTGACTTTC,once,TRBJ2-6,TRBV29-1,.
CSVVAGFKETQYF,TGCAGCGTTGTAGCGGGTTTTAAAGAGACCCAGTACTTC,few,TRBJ2-5,TRBV29-1,TRBD2
CASSPPGISQYF,TGTGCCAGCAGCCCTCCAGGCATAAGTCAGTACTTC,.,TRBJ2-4,TRBV11-2,.
CASSARDITGELFF,TGTGCCAGCAGCGCGAGGGACATCACCGGGGAGCTGTTTTTT,few,TRBJ2-2,TRBV3-1,.
CASSGAARETQYF,TGTGCCAGCAGTGGGGCCGCGAGAGAGACCCAGTACTTC,few,TRBJ2-5,TRBV6-2/TRBV6-3,.
CASSPPLLGVYQPQHF,TGTGCCAGCAGTCCCCCCCTGCTGGGGGTCTACCAGCCCCAGCATTTT,.,TRBJ1-5,TRBV12-3/TRBV12-4,.
CASSQEGGVEKLFF,TGTGCCAGCAGCCAAGAAGGGGGTGTGGAAAAACTGTTTTTT,.,TRBJ1-4,TRBV3-1,.
CASSPPRFRETQYF,TGTGCCAGCAGCCCCCCGAGGTTCAGGGAGACCCAGTACTTC,many,TRBJ2-5,TRBV7-2,.
CASSLLAGGGNEQFF,TGTGCCAGCAGCCTCCTAGCGGGGGGGGGCAATGAGCAGTTCTTC,many,TRBJ2-1,TRBV7-3,TRBD2
CASSQTGSDTEAFF,TGTGCCAGCAGCCAAACGGGTTCGGACACTGAAGCTTTCTTT,.,TRBJ1-1,TRBV4-2,.
CASKTQGFTDTQYF,TGCGCCAGCAAAACCCAGGGGTTCACAGATACGCAGTATTTT,few,TRBJ2-3,TRBV5-1,.
CASSLLLDTQYF,TGCGCCAGCAGCCTGCTATTGGATACGCAGTATTTT,.,TRBJ2-3,TRBV5-1,.
CASSQERWTYGYTF,TGCGCCAGCAGCCAAGAACGGTGGACCTATGGCTACACCTTC,many,TRBJ1-2,TRBV4-3,.
CASSLAEGGNTEAFF,TGTGCCAGCAGCTTGGCAGAGGGGGGGAACACTGAAGCTTTCTTT,few,TRBJ1-1,TRBV5-4,.
CASSLYGPGGYTF,TGTGCCAGCAGTTTGTACGGTCCTGGCGGCTACACCTTC,few,TRBJ1-2,TRBV28,.
CASSSTSGIYEQYF,TGCGCCAGCAGCTCGACTAGCGGGATCTACGAGCAGTACTTC,many,TRBJ2-7,TRBV5-1,TRBD2
CASSHPYRYEQYF,TGTGCCAGCAGCCACCCCTATCGCTACGAGCAGTACTTC,few,TRBJ2-7,TRBV12-3/TRBV12-4,.
CASSFGQGKQFF,TGTGCCAGCAGTTTTGGCCAGGGGAAGCAGTTCTTC,few,TRBJ2-1,TRBV12-3/TRBV12-4,.
CASSLPPFTDTQYF,TGTGCCAGCAGCTTACCCCCCTTCACAGATACGCAGTATTTT,.,TRBJ2-3,TRBV7-2,.
CASSPGHTIPGAFF,TGTGCCAGCAGCCCGGGCCATACTATTCCCGGAGCTTTCTTT,few,TRBJ1-1,TRBV7-6,.
CASSVGSQNTEAFF,TGTGCCAGCAGCGTAGGGTCCCAGAACACTGAAGCTTTCTTT,.,TRBJ1-1,TRBV9,.
CASSLVGTGQNIQYF,TGTGCCAGCAGCTTGGTAGGAACAGGACAAAACATTCAGTACTTC,few,TRBJ2-4,TRBV7-9,.
CASSLAGGDTQYF,TGCGCCAGCAGCCTCGCAGGTGGGGATACGCAGTATTTT,many,TRBJ2-3,TRBV4-3,.
CASSPGGLGNEQYF,TGCGCCAGCAGCCCCGGCGGACTCGGGAACGAGCAGTACTTC,few,TRBJ2-7,TRBV5-1,.
CASSPGASRGNTIYF,TGTGCCAGCTCTCCCGGGGCCAGTCGCGGAAACACCATATATTTT,.,TRBJ1-3,TRBV18,.
CASSRQGAAEKLFF,TGTGCCAGCAGCCGACAGGGAGCGGCTGAAAAACTGTTTTTT,many,TRBJ1-4,TRBV5-4,TRBD1
CASNPGGGRENTGELFF,TGTGCCAGCAACCCAGGGGGTGGGCGAGAGAACACCGGGGAGCTGTTTTTT,.,TRBJ2-2,TRBV6-6,TRBD1
CASSSLAGEYNEQFF,TGTGCCAGCAGCTCATTAGCGGGGGAGTACAATGAGCAGTTCTTC,.,TRBJ2-1,TRBV11-2,TRBD2
CASSVGTRAAETQYF,TGTGCCAGCAGCGTAGGAACCCGGGCCGCTGAGACCCAGTACTTC,.,TRBJ2-5,TRBV11-1,.
CASSLVSGTGELFF,TGTGCCAGCAGCTTGGTATCTGGCACCGGGGAGCTGTTTTTT,.,TRBJ2-2,TRBV5-4,.
CASSRQFRSQPQHF,TGTGCCAGCAGCCGACAGTTTCGCAGCCAGCCCCAGCATTTT,.,TRBJ1-5,TRBV12-3/TRBV12-4,.
CASSQGTVLAKNIQYF,TGTGCCAGCAGCCAAGGGACTGTACTAGCCAAAAACATTCAGTACTTC,once,TRBJ2-4,TRBV4-2,.